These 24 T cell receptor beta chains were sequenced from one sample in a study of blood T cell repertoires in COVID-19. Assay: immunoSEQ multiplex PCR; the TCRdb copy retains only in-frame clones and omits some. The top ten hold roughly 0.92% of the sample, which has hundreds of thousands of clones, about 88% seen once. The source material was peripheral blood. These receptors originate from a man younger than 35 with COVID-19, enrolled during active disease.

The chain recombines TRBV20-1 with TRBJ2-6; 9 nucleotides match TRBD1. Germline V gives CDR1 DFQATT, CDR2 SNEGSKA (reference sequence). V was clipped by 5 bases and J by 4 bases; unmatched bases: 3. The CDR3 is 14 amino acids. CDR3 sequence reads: CSAGGTGGANVLTF. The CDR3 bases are TGCAGTGCTGGTGGGACAGGGGGGGCCAACGTCCTGACTTTC.

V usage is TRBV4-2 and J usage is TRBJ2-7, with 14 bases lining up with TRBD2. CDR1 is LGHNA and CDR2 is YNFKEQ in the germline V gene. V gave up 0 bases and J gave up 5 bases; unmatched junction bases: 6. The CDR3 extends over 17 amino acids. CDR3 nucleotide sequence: TGTGCCAGCAGCCAAGACTGGGGACTAGCGGGAGACAACGAGCAGTACTTC. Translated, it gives CASSQDWGLAGDNEQYF.

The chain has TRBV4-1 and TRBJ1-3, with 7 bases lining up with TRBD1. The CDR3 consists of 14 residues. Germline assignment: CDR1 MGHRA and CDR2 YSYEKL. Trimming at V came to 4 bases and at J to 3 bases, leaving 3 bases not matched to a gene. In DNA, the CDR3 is TGCGCCAGCAGCCCCACAGGGGTTGGAAACACCATATATTTT. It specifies CASSPTGVGNTIYF.

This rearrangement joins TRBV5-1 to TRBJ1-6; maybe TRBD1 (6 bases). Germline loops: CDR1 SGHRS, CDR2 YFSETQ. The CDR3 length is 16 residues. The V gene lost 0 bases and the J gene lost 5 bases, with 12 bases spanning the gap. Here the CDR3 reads CASSLAARGNNSPLHF. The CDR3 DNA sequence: TGCGCCAGCAGCTTGGCCGCCAGGGGAAATAATTCACCCCTCCACTTT.

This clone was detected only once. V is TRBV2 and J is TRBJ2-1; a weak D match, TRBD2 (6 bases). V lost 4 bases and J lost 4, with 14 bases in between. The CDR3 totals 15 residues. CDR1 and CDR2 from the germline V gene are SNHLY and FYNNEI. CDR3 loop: CASSVEGVGYNEQFF. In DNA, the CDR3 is TGTGCCAGCAGTGTGGAGGGAGTGGGGTACAATGAGCAGTTCTTC. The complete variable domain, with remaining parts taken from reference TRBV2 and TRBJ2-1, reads EPEVTQTPSHQVTQMGQEVILRCVPISNHLYFYWYRQILGQKVEFLVSFYNNEISEKSEIFDDQFSVERPDGSNFTLKIRSTKLEDSAMYFCASSVEGVGYNEQFFGPGTRLTVL.

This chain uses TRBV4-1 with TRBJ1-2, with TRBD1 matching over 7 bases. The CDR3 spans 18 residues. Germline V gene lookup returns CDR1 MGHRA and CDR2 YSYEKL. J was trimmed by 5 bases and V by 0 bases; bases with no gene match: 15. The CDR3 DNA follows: TGCGCCAGCAGCCAAGAGGCCCGGGGTAGGACAGGCATGTATGGCTACACCTTC. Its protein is CASSQEARGRTGMYGYTF.

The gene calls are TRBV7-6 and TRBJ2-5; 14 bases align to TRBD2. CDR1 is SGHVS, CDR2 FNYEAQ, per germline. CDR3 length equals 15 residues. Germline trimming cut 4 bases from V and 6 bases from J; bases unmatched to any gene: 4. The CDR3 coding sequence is TGTGCCAGCAGCTCCGGGACTAGCGGGAGTCAGACCCAGTACTTC. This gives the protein CASSSGTSGSQTQYF. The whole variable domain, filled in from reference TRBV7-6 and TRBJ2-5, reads GAGVSQSPRYKVTKRGQDVALRCDPISGHVSLYWYRQALGQGPEFLTYFNYEAQQDKSGLPNDRFSAERPEGSISTLTIQRTEQRDSAMYRCASSSGTSGSQTQYFGPGTRLLVL.

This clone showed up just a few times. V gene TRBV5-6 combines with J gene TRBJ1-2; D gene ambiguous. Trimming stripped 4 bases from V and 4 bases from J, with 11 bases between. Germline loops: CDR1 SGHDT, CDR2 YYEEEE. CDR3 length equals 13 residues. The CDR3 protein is CASSNAGAYGYTF. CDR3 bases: TGTGCCAGCAGCAACGCGGGAGCCTATGGCTACACCTTC.

CDR3 amino acids: CASSFNLERDEQYF. Written as DNA, the CDR3 is TGTGCCAGCAGCTTCAATCTAGAACGCGACGAGCAGTACTTC. The chain is built from TRBV11-2 and TRBJ2-7, with D unresolved. The CDR3 contains 14 residues. The germline gives CDR1 SGHAT, CDR2 FQNNGV. V was cut by 3 bases and J by 5 bases, with 14 bases left in between.

As DNA, the CDR3 is TGTGCCAGCAGTGAAGCGCGGCGGAGGACCCGCTACGAGCAGTACTTC. It encodes CASSEARRRTRYEQYF. The V and J genes are TRBV6-1 and TRBJ2-7; tentative D call: TRBD2 (5 bases). V was pared by 0 bases and J by 3 bases, with 15 bases between. This CDR3 region has 16 residues. The germline gives CDR1 MNHNS, CDR2 SASEGT.

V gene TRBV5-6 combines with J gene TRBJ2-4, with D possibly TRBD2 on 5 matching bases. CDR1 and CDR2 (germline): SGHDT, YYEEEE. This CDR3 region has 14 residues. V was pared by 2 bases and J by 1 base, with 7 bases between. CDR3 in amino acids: CASSLAVAKNIQYF. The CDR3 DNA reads TGTGCCAGCAGCTTAGCGGTGGCCAAAAACATTCAGTACTTC.

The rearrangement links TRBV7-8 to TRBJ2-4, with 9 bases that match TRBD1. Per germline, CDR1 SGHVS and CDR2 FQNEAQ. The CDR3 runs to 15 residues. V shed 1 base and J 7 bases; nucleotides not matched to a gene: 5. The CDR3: CASSLGGTGRNIQYF. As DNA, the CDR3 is TGTGCCAGCAGCTTAGGTGGGACAGGGCGGAACATTCAGTACTTC.

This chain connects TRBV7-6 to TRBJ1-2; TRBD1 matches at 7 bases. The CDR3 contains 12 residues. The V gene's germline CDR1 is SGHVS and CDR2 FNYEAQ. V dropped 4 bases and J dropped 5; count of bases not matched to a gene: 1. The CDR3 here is CASSSQGYGYTF. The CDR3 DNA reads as TGTGCCAGCAGCTCACAGGGGTATGGCTACACCTTC.

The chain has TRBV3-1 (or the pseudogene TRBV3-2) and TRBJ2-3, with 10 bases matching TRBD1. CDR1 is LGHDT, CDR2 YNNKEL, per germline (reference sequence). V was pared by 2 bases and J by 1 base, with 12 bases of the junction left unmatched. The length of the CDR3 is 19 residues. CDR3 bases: TGTGCCAGCAGCCAATCAATAGGGGGACAGGGGCAGGGCACAGATACGCAGTATTTT. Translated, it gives CASSQSIGGQGQGTDTQYF.

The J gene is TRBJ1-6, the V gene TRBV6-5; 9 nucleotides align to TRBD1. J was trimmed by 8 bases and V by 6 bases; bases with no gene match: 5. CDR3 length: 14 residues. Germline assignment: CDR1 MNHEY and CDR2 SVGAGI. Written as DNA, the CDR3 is TGTGCCAGCAGCCAGGACAGGGGTTATTCACCCCTCCACTTT. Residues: CASSQDRGYSPLHF.

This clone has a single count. The CDR3 sequence is CASSLQGEYQPQHF. The CDR3 DNA follows: TGTGCCAGCAGCTTACAGGGAGAGTATCAGCCCCAGCATTTT. This sequence joins TRBV5-6 and TRBJ1-5, with D maybe TRBD1 (6 bases). The CDR3 is 14 residues long. The V end lost 2 bases, the J end lost 5 bases, and 11 bases lay between the germline ends. Germline CDR1 and CDR2: SGHDT and YYEEEE.

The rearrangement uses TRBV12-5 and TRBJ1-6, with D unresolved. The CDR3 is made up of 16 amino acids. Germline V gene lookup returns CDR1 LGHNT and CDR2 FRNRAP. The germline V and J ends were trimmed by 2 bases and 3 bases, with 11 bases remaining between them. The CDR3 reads CASGLLSGGYNSPLHF. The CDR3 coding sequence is TGTGCTAGTGGTTTGCTCTCAGGAGGCTATAATTCACCCCTCCACTTT. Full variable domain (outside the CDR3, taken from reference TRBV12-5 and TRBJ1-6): DARVTQTPRHKVTEMGQEVTMRCQPILGHNTVFWYRQTMMQGLELLAYFRNRAPLDDSGMPKDRFSAEMPDATLATLKIQPSEPRDSAVYFCASGLLSGGYNSPLHFGNGTRLTVT.

CDR3 coding DNA: TGTGCCAGTAGTTTTTTCGACAGGGGAAATGAAAACATTCAGTACTTC. Residues: CASSFFDRGNENIQYF. This chain connects TRBV19 to TRBJ2-4; 8 positions match TRBD1. The CDR3 runs to 16 residues. Germline-derived CDR1 and CDR2 are LNHDA and SQIVND (reference sequence). Losses at the gene ends were 5 bases for V and 5 bases for J; bases not matched to a gene: 11.

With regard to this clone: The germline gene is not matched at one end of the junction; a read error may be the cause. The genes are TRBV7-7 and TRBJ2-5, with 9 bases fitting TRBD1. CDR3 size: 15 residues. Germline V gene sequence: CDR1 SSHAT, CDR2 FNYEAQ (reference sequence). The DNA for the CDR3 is TGTGCTAGCAGCTTGGGGACAGGGACCCAAGAGACCCAGTACTTC. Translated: CASSLGTGTQETQYF.

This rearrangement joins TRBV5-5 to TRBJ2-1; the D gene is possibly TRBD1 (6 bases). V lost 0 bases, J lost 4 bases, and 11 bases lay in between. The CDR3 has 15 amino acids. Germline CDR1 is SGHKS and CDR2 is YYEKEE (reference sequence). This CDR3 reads CASSLGAGDYNEQFF. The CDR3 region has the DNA TGTGCCAGCAGCTTGGGGGCAGGGGATTACAATGAGCAGTTCTTC.

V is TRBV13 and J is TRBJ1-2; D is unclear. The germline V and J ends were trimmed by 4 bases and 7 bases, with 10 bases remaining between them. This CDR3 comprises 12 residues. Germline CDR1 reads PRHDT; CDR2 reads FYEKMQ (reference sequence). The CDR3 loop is CASSSFEVGYTF. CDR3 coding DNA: TGTGCCAGCAGCTCCTTCGAGGTTGGCTACACCTTC.

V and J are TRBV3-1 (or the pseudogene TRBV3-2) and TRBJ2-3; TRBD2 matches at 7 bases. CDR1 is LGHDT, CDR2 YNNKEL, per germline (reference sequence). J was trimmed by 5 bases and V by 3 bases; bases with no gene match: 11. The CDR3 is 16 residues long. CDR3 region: CASSHQGERERDTQYF. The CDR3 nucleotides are TGTGCCAGCAGCCACCAAGGCGAGCGGGAAAGAGATACGCAGTATTTT.

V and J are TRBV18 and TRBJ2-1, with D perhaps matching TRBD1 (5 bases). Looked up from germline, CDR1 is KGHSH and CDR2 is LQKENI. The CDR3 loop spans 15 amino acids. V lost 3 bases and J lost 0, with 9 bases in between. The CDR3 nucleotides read TGTGCCAGCTCACCCCAGGGCAGCTCCTACAATGAGCAGTTCTTC. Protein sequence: CASSPQGSSYNEQFF.

CDR3 nucleotides: TGTGCTAGTGGTCTAGCGGGAAGTGAGACCCAGTACTTC. Translating gives CASGLAGSETQYF. The chain combines TRBV12-5 with TRBJ2-5, with 9 bases aligning to TRBD2. Germline CDR1 LGHNT, CDR2 FRNRAP. This CDR3 spans 13 amino acids. V was pared by 5 bases and J by 5 bases, with 3 bases of the junction left unmatched.